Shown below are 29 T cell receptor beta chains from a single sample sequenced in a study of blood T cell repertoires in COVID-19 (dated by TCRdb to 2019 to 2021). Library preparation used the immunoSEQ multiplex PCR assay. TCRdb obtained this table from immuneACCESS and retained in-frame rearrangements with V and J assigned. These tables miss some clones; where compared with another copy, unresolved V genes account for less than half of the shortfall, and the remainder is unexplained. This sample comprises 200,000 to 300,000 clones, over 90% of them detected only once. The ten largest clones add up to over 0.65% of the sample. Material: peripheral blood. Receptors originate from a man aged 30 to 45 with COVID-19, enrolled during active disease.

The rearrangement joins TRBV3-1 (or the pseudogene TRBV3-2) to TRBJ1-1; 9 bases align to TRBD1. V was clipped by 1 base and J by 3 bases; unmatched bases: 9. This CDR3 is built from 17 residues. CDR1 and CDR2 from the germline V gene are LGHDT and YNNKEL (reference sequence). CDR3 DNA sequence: TGTGCCAGCAGCCAAGTTCGACAGGGGGATCGGGACACTGAAGCTTTCTTT. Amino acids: CASSQVRQGDRDTEAFF.

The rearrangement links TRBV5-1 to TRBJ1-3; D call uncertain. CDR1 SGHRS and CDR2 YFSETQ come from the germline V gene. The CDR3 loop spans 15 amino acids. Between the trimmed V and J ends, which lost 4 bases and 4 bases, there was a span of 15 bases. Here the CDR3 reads CASSMPATEGNTIYF. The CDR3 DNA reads TGCGCCAGCAGCATGCCCGCTACAGAAGGAAACACCATATATTTT.

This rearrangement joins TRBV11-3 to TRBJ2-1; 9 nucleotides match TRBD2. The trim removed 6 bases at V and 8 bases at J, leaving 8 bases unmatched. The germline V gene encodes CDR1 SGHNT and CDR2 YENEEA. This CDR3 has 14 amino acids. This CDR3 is CASSPLAGSDEQFF. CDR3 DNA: TGTGCCAGCAGTCCCCTAGCGGGGAGCGATGAGCAGTTCTTC.

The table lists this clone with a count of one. Here the CDR3 reads CASSFFADTEAFF. In DNA form, the CDR3 reads TGTGCCAGCAGCTTTTTTGCGGACACTGAAGCTTTCTTT. The chain carries TRBV7-9 and TRBJ1-1; D unresolved. V was cut by 3 bases and J by 3 bases, with 8 bases left in between. CDR3 length equals 13 residues. The germline gives CDR1 SEHNR, CDR2 FQNEAQ (reference sequence).

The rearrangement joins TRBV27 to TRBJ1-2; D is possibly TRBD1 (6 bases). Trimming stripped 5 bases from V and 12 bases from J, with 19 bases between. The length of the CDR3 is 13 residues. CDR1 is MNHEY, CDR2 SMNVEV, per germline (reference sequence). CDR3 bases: TGTGCCAGCAGTCACAGCAGGGGCCCTGGGGACACCTTC. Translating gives CASSHSRGPGDTF.

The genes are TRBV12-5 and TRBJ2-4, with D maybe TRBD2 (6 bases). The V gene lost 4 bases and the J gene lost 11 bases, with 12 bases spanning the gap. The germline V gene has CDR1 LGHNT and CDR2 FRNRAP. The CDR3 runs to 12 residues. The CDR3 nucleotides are TGTGCTAGTGGTTCGCTTACGGGGGTTCAGTACTTC. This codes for CASGSLTGVQYF.

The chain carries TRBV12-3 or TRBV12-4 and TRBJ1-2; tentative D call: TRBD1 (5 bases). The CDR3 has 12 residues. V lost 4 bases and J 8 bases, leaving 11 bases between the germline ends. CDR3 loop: CASSSQGRGYTF. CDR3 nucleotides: TGTGCCAGCAGTTCCCAGGGTCGAGGCTACACCTTC.

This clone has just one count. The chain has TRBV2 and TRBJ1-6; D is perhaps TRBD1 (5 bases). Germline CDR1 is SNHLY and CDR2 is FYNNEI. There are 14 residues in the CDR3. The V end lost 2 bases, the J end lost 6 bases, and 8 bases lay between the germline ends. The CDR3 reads CASSERTFNSPLHF. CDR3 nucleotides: TGTGCCAGCAGTGAACGGACATTTAATTCACCCCTCCACTTT. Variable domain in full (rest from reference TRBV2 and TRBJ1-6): EPEVTQTPSHQVTQMGQEVILRCVPISNHLYFYWYRQILGQKVEFLVSFYNNEISEKSEIFDDQFSVERPDGSNFTLKIRSTKLEDSAMYFCASSERTFNSPLHFGNGTRLTVT.

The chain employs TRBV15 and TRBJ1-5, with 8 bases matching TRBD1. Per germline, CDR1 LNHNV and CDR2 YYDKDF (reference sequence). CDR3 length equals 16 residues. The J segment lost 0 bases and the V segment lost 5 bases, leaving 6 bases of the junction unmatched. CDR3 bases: TGTGCCACCAGCCGGACAGGGACGATTAGCAATCAGCCCCAGCATTTT. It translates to CATSRTGTISNQPQHF.

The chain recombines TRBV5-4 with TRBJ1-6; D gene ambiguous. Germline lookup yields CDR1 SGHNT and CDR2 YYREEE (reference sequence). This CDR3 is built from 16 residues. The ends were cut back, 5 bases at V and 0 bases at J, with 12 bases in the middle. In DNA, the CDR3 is TGTGCCAGCAGTTCGCCAGGTAGCTCCTATAATTCACCCCTCCACTTT. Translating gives CASSSPGSSYNSPLHF.

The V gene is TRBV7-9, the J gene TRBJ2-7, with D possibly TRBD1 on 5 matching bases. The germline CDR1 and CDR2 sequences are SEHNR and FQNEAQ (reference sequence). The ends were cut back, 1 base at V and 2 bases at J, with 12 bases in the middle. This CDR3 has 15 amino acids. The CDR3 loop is CASSLGAGLTYEQYF. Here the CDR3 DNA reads TGTGCCAGCAGCTTAGGGGCAGGGTTGACCTACGAGCAGTACTTC.

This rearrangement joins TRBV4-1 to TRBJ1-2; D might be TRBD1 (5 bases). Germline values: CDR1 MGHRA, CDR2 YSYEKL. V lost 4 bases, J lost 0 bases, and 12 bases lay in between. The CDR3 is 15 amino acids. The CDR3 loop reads CASSPGRGTNYGYTF. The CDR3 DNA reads TGCGCCAGCAGCCCGGGGCGGGGGACTAACTATGGCTACACCTTC.

The CDR3 region is CASSQDSGQPQHF. The CDR3, as DNA: TGTGCCAGCAGCCAAGATAGCGGACAGCCCCAGCATTTT. The chain carries TRBV3-1 (or the pseudogene TRBV3-2) and TRBJ1-5; D remains unclear. The CDR3 has 13 amino acids. CDR1 and CDR2 (germline): LGHDT, YNNKEL (reference sequence). Trimming took off 0 bases at V and 7 bases at J, with 7 bases between the two ends.

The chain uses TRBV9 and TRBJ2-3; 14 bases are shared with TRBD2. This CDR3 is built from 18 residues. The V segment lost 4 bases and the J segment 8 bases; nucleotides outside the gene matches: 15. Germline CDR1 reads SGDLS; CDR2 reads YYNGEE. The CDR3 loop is CASSPPRGTSGGQGTQYF. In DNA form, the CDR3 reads TGTGCCAGCAGCCCCCCTCGAGGGACTAGCGGGGGCCAGGGTACGCAGTATTTT.

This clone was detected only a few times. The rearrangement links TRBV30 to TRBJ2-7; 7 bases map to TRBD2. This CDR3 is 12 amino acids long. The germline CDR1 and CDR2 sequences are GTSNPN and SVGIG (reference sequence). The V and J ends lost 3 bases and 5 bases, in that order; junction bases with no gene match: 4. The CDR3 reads CAWRAGFHEQYF. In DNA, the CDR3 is TGTGCCTGGAGAGCGGGGTTCCACGAGCAGTACTTC.

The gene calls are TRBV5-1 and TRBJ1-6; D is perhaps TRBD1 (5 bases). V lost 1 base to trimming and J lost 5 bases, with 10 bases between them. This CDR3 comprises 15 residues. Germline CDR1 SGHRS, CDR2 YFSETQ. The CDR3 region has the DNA TGCGCCAGCAGCTTGCGACAGATGAATAATTCACCCCTCCACTTT. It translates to CASSLRQMNNSPLHF. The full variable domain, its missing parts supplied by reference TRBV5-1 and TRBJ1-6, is KAGVTQTPRYLIKTRGQQVTLSCSPISGHRSVSWYQQTPGQGLQFLFEYFSETQRNKGNFPGRFSGRQFSNSRSEMNVSTLELGDSALYLCASSLRQMNNSPLHFGNGTRLTVT.

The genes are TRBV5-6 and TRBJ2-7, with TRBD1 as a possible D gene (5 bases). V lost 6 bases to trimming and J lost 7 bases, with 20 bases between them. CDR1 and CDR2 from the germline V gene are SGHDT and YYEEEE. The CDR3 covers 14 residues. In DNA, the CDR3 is TGTGCCAGCACCAAAGAAGGGGCTCCCTGGGAGCAGTACTTC. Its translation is CASTKEGAPWEQYF.

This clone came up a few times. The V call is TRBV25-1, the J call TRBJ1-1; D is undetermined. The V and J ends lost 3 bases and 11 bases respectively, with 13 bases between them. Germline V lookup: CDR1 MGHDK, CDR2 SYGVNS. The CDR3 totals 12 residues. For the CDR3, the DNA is TGTGCCAGCAGTGACTCATTTTGGGCGGCTTTCTTT. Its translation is CASSDSFWAAFF.

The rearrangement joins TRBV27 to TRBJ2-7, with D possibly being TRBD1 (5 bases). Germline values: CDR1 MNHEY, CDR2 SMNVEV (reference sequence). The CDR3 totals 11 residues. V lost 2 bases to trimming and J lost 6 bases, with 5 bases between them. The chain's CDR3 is CASSLRGEQYF. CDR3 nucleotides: TGTGCCAGCAGTTTAAGGGGCGAGCAGTACTTC.

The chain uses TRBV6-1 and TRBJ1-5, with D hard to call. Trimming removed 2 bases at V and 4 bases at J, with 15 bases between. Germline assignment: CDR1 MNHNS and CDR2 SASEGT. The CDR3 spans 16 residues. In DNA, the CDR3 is TGTGCCAGCAGTGAAATTGGCCAGGCGGGGAATCAGCCCCAGCATTTT. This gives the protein CASSEIGQAGNQPQHF.

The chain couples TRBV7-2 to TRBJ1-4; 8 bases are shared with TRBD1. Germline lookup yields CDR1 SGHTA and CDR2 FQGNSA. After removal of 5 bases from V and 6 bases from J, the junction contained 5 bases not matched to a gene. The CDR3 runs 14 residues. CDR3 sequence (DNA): TGTGCCAGCAGCCTCACAGGGGGAGATGAAAAACTGTTTTTT. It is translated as CASSLTGGDEKLFF. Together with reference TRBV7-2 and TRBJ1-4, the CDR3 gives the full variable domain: GAGVSQSPSNKVTEKGKDVELRCDPISGHTALYWYRQSLGQGLEFLIYFQGNSAPDKSGLPSDRFSAERTGGSVSTLTIQRTQQEDSAVYLCASSLTGGDEKLFFGSGTQLSVL.

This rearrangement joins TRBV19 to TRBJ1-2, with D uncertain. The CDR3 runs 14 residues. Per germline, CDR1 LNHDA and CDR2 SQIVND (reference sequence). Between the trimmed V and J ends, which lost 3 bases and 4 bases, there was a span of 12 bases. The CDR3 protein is CASSMDGLGYGYTF. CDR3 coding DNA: TGTGCCAGTAGTATGGATGGACTGGGCTATGGCTACACCTTC.

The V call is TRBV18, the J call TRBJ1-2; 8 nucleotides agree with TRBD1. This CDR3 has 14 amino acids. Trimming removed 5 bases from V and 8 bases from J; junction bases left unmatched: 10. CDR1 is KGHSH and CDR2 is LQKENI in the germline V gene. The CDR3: CASSLGQAPEGYTF. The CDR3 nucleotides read TGTGCCAGCTCATTGGGACAGGCTCCGGAGGGCTACACCTTC.

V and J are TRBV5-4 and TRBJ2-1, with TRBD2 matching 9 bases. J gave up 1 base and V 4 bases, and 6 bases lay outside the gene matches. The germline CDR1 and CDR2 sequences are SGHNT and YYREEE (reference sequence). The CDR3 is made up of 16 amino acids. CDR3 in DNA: TGTGCCAGCAGCCGAAGCGGGGGGCCTTCCTACAATGAGCAGTTCTTC. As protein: CASSRSGGPSYNEQFF.

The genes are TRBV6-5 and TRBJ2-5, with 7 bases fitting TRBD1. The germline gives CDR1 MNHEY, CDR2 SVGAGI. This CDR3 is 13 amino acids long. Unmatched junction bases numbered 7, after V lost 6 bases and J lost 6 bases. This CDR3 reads CASSPGGMQTQYF. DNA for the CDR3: TGTGCCAGCAGCCCAGGGGGTATGCAGACCCAGTACTTC.

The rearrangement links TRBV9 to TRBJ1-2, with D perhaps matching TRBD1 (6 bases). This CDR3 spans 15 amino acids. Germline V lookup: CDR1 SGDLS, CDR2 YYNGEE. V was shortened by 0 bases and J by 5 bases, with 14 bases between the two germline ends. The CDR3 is CASSVEGEEMYGYTF. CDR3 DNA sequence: TGTGCCAGCAGCGTAGAGGGGGAAGAAATGTATGGCTACACCTTC.

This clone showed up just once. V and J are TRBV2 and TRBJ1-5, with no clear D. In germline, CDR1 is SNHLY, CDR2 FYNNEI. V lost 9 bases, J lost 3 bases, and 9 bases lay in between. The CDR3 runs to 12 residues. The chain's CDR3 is CASGLDNQPQHF. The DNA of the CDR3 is TGTGCCAGTGGGCTGGACAATCAGCCCCAGCATTTT.

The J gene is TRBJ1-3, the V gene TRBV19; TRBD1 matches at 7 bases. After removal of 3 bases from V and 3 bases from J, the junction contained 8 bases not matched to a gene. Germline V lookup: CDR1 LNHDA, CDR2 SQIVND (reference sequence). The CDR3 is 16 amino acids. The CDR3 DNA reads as TGTGCCAGTAGTATCCTAGACAGGGCTTATGGAAACACCATATATTTT. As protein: CASSILDRAYGNTIYF.

The CDR3 DNA is TGTGCCAGCCGTATGGGGGACAGGGGAGGTGAGCAGTTCTTC. Translated: CASRMGDRGGEQFF. J is TRBJ2-1 and V is TRBV7-3; 10 bases agree with TRBD1. This CDR3 contains 14 residues. The junction had 10 bases not matched to a gene; V was cut back by 8 bases and J by 9 bases. Looked up from germline, CDR1 is SGHTA and CDR2 is FQGTGA.